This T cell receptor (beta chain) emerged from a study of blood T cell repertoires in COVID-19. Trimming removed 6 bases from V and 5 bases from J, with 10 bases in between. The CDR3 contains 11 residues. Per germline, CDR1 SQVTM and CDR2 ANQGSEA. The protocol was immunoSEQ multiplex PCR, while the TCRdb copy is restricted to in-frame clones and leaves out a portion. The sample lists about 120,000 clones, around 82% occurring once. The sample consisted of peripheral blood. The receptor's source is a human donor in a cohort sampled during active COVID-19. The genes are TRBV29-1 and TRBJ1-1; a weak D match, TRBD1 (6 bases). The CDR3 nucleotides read TGCAGCGTCGGAAGGGGGACTGAAGCTTTCTTT. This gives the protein CSVGRGTEAFF.